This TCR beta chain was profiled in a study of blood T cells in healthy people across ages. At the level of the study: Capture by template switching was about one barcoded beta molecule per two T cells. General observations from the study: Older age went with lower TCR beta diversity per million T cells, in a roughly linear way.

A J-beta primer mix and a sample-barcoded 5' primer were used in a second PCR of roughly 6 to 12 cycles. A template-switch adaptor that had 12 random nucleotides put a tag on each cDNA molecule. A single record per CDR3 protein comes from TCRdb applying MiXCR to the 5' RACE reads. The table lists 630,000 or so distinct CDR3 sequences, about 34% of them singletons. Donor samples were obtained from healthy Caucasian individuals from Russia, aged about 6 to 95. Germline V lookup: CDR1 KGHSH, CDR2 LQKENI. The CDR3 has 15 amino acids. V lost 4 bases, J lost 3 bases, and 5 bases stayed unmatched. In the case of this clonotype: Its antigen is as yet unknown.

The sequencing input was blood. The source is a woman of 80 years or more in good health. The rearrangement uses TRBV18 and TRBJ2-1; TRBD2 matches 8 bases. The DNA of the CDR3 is TGTGCCAGCTCACTTAGCGGGGCCTACTACAATGAGCAGTTCTTC. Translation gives CASSLSGAYYNEQFF.